The 19 T cell receptor beta chains reported below all come from one sample, sequenced in a study of blood T cell repertoires in COVID-19. Produced via immunoSEQ multiplex PCR; TCRdb's table is partial and in-frame only. The data hold 40,000 to 45,000 clones, with just under 70% observed a single time. Input material: peripheral blood. The receptors derive from an elderly man with acute or convalescent COVID-19.

The rearrangement joins TRBV6-5 to TRBJ2-3, with 13 bases lining up with TRBD2. This CDR3 spans 16 amino acids. Germline trimming cut 4 bases from V and 2 bases from J; bases unmatched to any gene: 3. Germline-derived CDR1 and CDR2 are MNHEY and SVGAGI. The CDR3 sequence is CASSSGLAGDTDTQYF. The CDR3 coding sequence is TGTGCCAGCAGTTCCGGACTAGCGGGAGACACAGATACGCAGTATTTT.

The chain recombines TRBV12-3 or TRBV12-4 with TRBJ2-5, with TRBD1 as a possible D gene (6 bases). This CDR3 has 13 residues. V lost 6 bases and J 2 bases, leaving 10 bases between the germline ends. The CDR3 sequence: CASRITGQETQYF. DNA of the CDR3: TGTGCCAGCAGAATCACAGGGCAAGAGACCCAGTACTTC.

The chain uses TRBV27 and TRBJ2-1; 7 positions agree with TRBD2. The V segment lost 5 bases and the J segment 0 bases; nucleotides outside the gene matches: 7. Germline CDR1 is MNHEY and CDR2 is SMNVEV (reference sequence). CDR3 length: 16 amino acids. The CDR3 DNA reads TGTGCCAGCAGTCCAACCGCTAGCGGCTCCTACAATGAGCAGTTCTTC. As protein: CASSPTASGSYNEQFF.

This clone was found a few times. The genes are TRBV5-1 and TRBJ2-7, with TRBD1 matching over 7 bases. The germline gives CDR1 SGHRS, CDR2 YFSETQ. J was trimmed by 3 bases and V by 2 bases; bases with no gene match: 8. The CDR3 extends over 15 amino acids. The CDR3 reads CASSLGPGQSYEQYF. The CDR3 DNA sequence: TGCGCCAGCAGCTTAGGTCCGGGACAGAGCTACGAGCAGTACTTC.

This clone was observed a handful of times. V gene TRBV6-1 combines with J gene TRBJ1-1; TRBD1 might be the D (6 bases). The CDR3 has 16 amino acids. Trimming left V 3 bases short and J 0 bases short, with 14 bases between. Germline loops: CDR1 MNHNS, CDR2 SASEGT. This CDR3 reads CASSEQGSGMNTEAFF. The CDR3 DNA sequence: TGTGCCAGCAGTGAGCAGGGGTCAGGCATGAACACTGAAGCTTTCTTT.

V usage is TRBV28 and J usage is TRBJ1-3; perhaps TRBD1 as D (5 bases). The CDR3 has 13 amino acids. Deletions cut 8 bases from V and 1 base from J, with 9 bases between. Germline assignment: CDR1 MDHEN and CDR2 SYDVKM. The CDR3 bases are TGTGCCAGCGGGAGGGGATCTGGAAACACCATATATTTT. Its protein product is CASGRGSGNTIYF.

The rearrangement uses TRBV5-4 and TRBJ2-4, with 9 bases that match TRBD2. V shed 4 bases and J 9 bases; nucleotides not matched to a gene: 11. Germline CDR1 is SGHNT and CDR2 is YYREEE (reference sequence). The CDR3 runs to 15 residues. The CDR3, as DNA: TGTGCCAGCAGCCCCCAAGGGGGAGCGGGGGGCATTCAGTACTTC. As protein: CASSPQGGAGGIQYF.

The chain has TRBV9 and TRBJ2-1, with TRBD1 as a possible D gene (5 bases). Trimming took 0 bases from V and 9 from J, leaving 16 bases between them. The CDR3 has 15 residues. Per germline, CDR1 SGDLS and CDR2 YYNGEE. The CDR3 DNA is TGTGCCAGCAGCGTAGGTGGATCCCCAACAGGTGAGCAGTTCTTC. Residues: CASSVGGSPTGEQFF.

V and J are TRBV19 and TRBJ1-1; TRBD1 agrees at 9 bases. The CDR3 covers 15 residues. Unmatched junction bases numbered 5, after V lost 5 bases and J lost 1 base. CDR1 LNHDA and CDR2 SQIVND come from the germline V gene (reference sequence). CDR3 nucleotide sequence: TGTGCCAGTAGTTCCCCGGGACAGGGGAACACTGAAGCTTTCTTT. Protein product: CASSSPGQGNTEAFF.

This chain connects TRBV7-2 to TRBJ2-7; 11 bases map to TRBD1. Germline loops: CDR1 SGHTA, CDR2 FQGNSA. With 5 bases clipped from V and 4 bases from J, the junction kept 7 bases outside the gene matches. The CDR3 spans 15 residues. For the CDR3, the DNA is TGTGCCAGCAGCACCCGGGACAGGGGGTTGTACGAGCAGTACTTC. It specifies CASSTRDRGLYEQYF. The full variable domain, with the rest looked up from reference TRBV7-2 and TRBJ2-7, is GAGVSQSPSNKVTEKGKDVELRCDPISGHTALYWYRQSLGQGLEFLIYFQGNSAPDKSGLPSDRFSAERTGGSVSTLTIQRTQQEDSAVYLCASSTRDRGLYEQYFGPGTRLTVT.

V and J are TRBV13 and TRBJ2-3; 7 nucleotides match TRBD1. Trimming cost V 4 bases and J 4 bases; bases outside gene matches: 17. From germline, CDR1 is PRHDT and CDR2 FYEKMQ (reference sequence). The CDR3 covers 18 residues. The CDR3 DNA follows: TGTGCCAGCAGCTCTACATCCCAGGACAGGCTTCGGGCAGATACGCAGTATTTT. Residues: CASSSTSQDRLRADTQYF. The full variable domain, its missing parts supplied by reference TRBV13 and TRBJ2-3, is AAGVIQSPRHLIKEKRETATLKCYPIPRHDTVYWYQQGPGQDPQFLISFYEKMQSDKGSIPDRFSAQQFSDYHSELNMSSLELGDSALYFCASSSTSQDRLRADTQYFGPGTRLTVL.

As DNA, the CDR3 is TGTGCCTGGAGTGTAGGTGGGAGGGGAAGCGAGCAGTACTTC. It is translated as CAWSVGGRGSEQYF. The chain recombines TRBV30 with TRBJ2-7; 7 bases agree with TRBD2. CDR1 is GTSNPN, CDR2 SVGIG, per germline (reference sequence). CDR3 length: 14 amino acids. The V and J ends lost 0 bases and 6 bases, in that order; junction bases with no gene match: 8.

The rearrangement joins TRBV9 to TRBJ2-5; 7 bases are shared with TRBD1. This CDR3 spans 15 amino acids. With V trimmed by 3 bases and J by 0 bases, 5 bases remained unmatched. The germline CDR1 and CDR2 sequences are SGDLS and YYNGEE. The CDR3 nucleotides read TGTGCCAGCAGCGAACAAACAGGGGACCAAGAGACCCAGTACTTC. It yields the protein CASSEQTGDQETQYF.

V gene TRBV6-2 or TRBV6-3 combines with J gene TRBJ1-1; D may be TRBD1 (6 bases). Germline V CDR1 and CDR2: MNHEY, SVGEGT. V was shortened by 5 bases and J by 6 bases, with 13 bases between the two germline ends. The CDR3 contains 13 residues. CDR3 amino acids: CASSRQDRPEAFF. The CDR3 DNA sequence: TGTGCCAGCAGTCGACAGGACAGACCTGAAGCTTTCTTT.

V usage is TRBV12-3 or TRBV12-4 and J usage is TRBJ2-7, with D maybe TRBD1 (5 bases). Deletions cut 5 bases from V and 4 bases from J, with 12 bases between. The length of the CDR3 is 13 residues. The CDR3 coding sequence is TGTGCCAGCAGTGGGGCGTGGGGATACGAGCAGTACTTC. It specifies CASSGAWGYEQYF.

A single count supports this clone. The V call is TRBV5-4, the J call TRBJ2-3; D might be TRBD1 (5 bases). Germline lookup yields CDR1 SGHNT and CDR2 YYREEE (reference sequence). The CDR3 extends over 14 amino acids. V lost 0 bases, J lost 0 bases, and 5 bases lay in between. The DNA for the CDR3 is TGTGCCAGCAGCTTGGACAGGAGCACAGATACGCAGTATTTT. Protein: CASSLDRSTDTQYF.

This chain joins TRBV28 and TRBJ1-1; 7 nucleotides line up with TRBD1. The CDR3 spans 14 residues. V dropped 6 bases and J dropped 5; count of bases not matched to a gene: 9. The V gene's germline CDR1 is MDHEN and CDR2 SYDVKM. The CDR3 coding sequence is TGTGCCAGCAGACGACAGGGTTCGAGTACTGAAGCTTTCTTT. Protein sequence: CASRRQGSSTEAFF.

This clone has a handful of counts. The chain is built from TRBV12-2 and TRBJ1-1; TRBD1, the table's D call, lacks a check against the DNA. TRBV12-2 is a pseudogene locus. CDR3 size: 17 residues. CDR3 protein: CASRVIWTGGPLSEAFF. CDR3 DNA sequence: TGTGCAAGTCGCGTCATTTGGACAGGGGGGCCACTCTCTGAAGCTTTCTTT.

The chain carries TRBV4-3 and TRBJ2-3; 7 bases align to TRBD1. Unmatched junction bases numbered 6, after V lost 3 bases and J lost 3 bases. Per the germline V gene, CDR1 is LGHNA and CDR2 is YSLEER. CDR3 length: 15 residues. This chain's CDR3 is CASSQQGVGTDTQYF. The CDR3 coding sequence is TGCGCCAGCAGCCAGCAGGGGGTCGGGACAGATACGCAGTATTTT.